This T cell receptor beta chain was sequenced in a study of shared clonotypes between healthy human individuals. About the study: Used for every donor were three CD4 naive, three CD4 memory, two CD8 naive and one CD8 memory plate.

This CDR3 is built from 14 residues. V dropped 0 bases and J dropped 4 bases, with 8 bases sitting between them. CDR1 is SGDLS and CDR2 is YYNGEE in the germline V gene. Regarding this clone: Other DNA sequences of this sample code for an identical CDR3.

Deep-level assay runs were performed. Clones were read by immunoSEQ multiplex PCR, and TCRdb kept only the in-frame ones, dropping some. The sample includes 2 million to 2.5 million clones, approximately 95% of them seen just once. The specimen was naive CD4+ T cells from PBMCs. Specified subset: CD45RA+ positively selected. J is TRBJ2-1 and V is TRBV9; possible D gene TRBD2, 6 bases. The clonotype was recovered from a man aged 18 to 29 in good health. Some clones in this sample may be carry-over from other donors' samples. CDR3 coding DNA: TGTGCCAGCAGCGTAGGCGGGAATTACAATGAGCAGTTCTTC. This sequence encodes CASSVGGNYNEQFF.